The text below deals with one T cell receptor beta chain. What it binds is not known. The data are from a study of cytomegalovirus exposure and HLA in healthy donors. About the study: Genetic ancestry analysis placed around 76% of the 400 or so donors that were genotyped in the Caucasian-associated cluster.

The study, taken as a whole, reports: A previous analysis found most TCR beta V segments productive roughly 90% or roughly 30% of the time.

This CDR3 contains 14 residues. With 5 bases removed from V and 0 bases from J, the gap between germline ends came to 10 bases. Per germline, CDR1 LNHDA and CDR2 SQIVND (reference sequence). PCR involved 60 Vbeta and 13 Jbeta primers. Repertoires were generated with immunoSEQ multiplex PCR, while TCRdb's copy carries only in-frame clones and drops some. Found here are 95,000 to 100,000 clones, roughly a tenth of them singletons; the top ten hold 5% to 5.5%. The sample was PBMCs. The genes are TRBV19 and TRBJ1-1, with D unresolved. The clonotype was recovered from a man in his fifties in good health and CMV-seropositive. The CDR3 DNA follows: TGTGCCAGTAGTTACCGGGAGTTGAACACTGAAGCTTTCTTT. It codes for CASSYRELNTEAFF.